The present entry profiles one T cell receptor beta chain with its context. Its antigen is not identified. The CDR3 spans 16 residues. Unmatched junction bases numbered 4, after V lost 7 bases and J lost 4 bases. The germline gives CDR1 ENHRY, CDR2 SYGVKD. This record belongs to a study of cytomegalovirus exposure and HLA in healthy donors. Study findings and constraints: Associated with cytomegalovirus, according to the listing, were about 160 TCR beta chains.

The PCR had 60 Vbeta and 13 Jbeta primers. The repertoire was sequenced with immunoSEQ multiplex PCR; TCRdb's copy has only in-frame clones and lacks some. The sample lists 150,000 to 200,000 clones; 81% were seen once. This clonotype originated in a woman aged 18-35 years in good health and CMV-seropositive. J is TRBJ2-2 and V is TRBV10-3; 15 nucleotides line up with TRBD2. The specimen sequenced was PBMCs. The CDR3: CAINQGLAGGTGELFF. For the CDR3, the DNA is TGTGCCATCAACCAGGGACTAGCGGGGGGCACCGGGGAGCTGTTTTTT.